This T cell receptor beta chain is drawn from a study of T cell repertoires in cytomegalovirus infection. General observations from the study: CMV-specific HLA-C-restricted TCR beta clonotypes dominated the ex vivo response.

Germline values: CDR1 DFQATT, CDR2 SNEGSKA (reference sequence). This CDR3 contains 15 residues. The V end was cut by 0 bases, the J end by 2 bases, with 13 bases between. At least ten counts were recorded for this clonotype. Its antigen remains unknown. TCRdb analysed the reads with MiXCR anew, one entry per CDR3 protein. The sample has almost 300,000 distinct CDR3 sequences, around 10% seen once; the top ten hold less than 3%. The chain joins TRBV20-1 to TRBJ1-1, with a possible D match to TRBD1 (5 bases). The receptor was isolated from a human donor in good health (CMV status not recorded). Some clones in this sample may be carry-over from other donors' samples. Material for sequencing was PBMCs. The CDR3 coding sequence is TGCAGTGCTAGAGATGTCGCCAGGGCAAACACTGAAGCTTTCTTT. It specifies CSARDVARANTEAFF.